One TCR beta chain is described in this entry. Which antigen it targets is not known. No clone much larger than this one lies a single base away; base qualities are absent. Systemically healthy Caucasian individuals from Russia, 35 to 50 in total and aged about 6 to 90 years, were included as donors. About 10 milliliters of peripheral blood were drawn from each donor into EDTA-treated Vacutainer tubes. Ficoll-Paque density-gradient centrifugation was used to isolate PBMCs, with at least 6.5 million per sample. Trizol reagent was used to extract total RNA from PBMCs, with at least 6 micrograms per sample. The percentages of naive CD45RAhigh/CD27high T cells were determined by flow cytometry on a PBMC aliquot from every donor. The data belong to a study of blood T cells in healthy people across ages (dated by TCRdb to 2015 to 2017). Concerning the study at large: In model experiments, template switching captured about one uniquely barcoded TCR beta cDNA molecule for every two T cells. To track age-related changes in TCR beta repertoire diversity, the study relied on deep sequencing normalized with unique cDNA molecular identifiers. The donors were split into four age groups: young (average 16 years), middle-aged (around 40), aged (more than 60) and long-lived (82). To avoid experimental bias, donors of different ages were distributed randomly across sequencing lanes. The study analyzed two additional independent replicas of 1 million unique cDNA reads from the same blood draw for two donors, one aged 18 to 30 and one aged 80 or older. Study-wide conclusions, independent of this receptor: There was a strong correlation between observed TCR beta diversity and the percentage of naive T cells measured by flow cytometry. Observed TCR beta diversity per million T cells fell roughly linearly with age, and a significant reduction was already apparent by age approximately 41. Compared with the aged group, the long-lived group had more naive CD4+ T cells, fewer expanded clones and increased TCR diversity, a pattern suggesting age selection. The CMV infection status of donors was not known, potentially confounding age-related changes in expanded clonotypes. Total diversity estimates from one million sequenced T cells were considered lower bounds and underestimates. Because profiling used bulk unsorted PBMCs, naive and antigen-experienced compartments could not be compared conclusively.

The library came from 5' RACE. TCRdb shows the sequencer as Illumina HiSeq 2500. A second 7 to 11 cycle PCR used a sample-barcoded 5' primer and a J-beta primer mix. Each TCR beta cDNA molecule received a unique molecular identifier from a template-switch 5' adaptor carrying 12 random nucleotides. Each sample yielded at least 3 million CDR3-containing paired-end reads. The Mint cDNA synthesis kit, primed by a TRBC-specific oligonucleotide, was used to synthesize first-strand cDNA from all RNA. Following uracil-DNA glycosylase treatment, a first 18-cycle PCR with universal primers M1SS and BC2_uni_R was performed on all cDNA. The source study handled its data this way. For normalization, 1 million high-quality reads were randomly selected from each sample, with every read carrying a distinct molecular identifier. Reads with shared molecular identifiers were discarded instead of being binned into consensus sequences. MiTCR, run with a Q25 quality threshold and the strictest error-elimination algorithm, handled CDR3 identification, clonotype clustering and error correction. A nonparametric unseen species model with Euler transformation was used to estimate a lower bound on total TCR beta diversity. Starting from the raw public reads, TCRdb applied fastp trimming at Q25, assembled clones with MiXCR and retained in-frame beta chains. Records with the same CDR3 protein are collapsed into one entry carrying the most frequent genes and DNA. These V and J calls rely on TCRdb rather than the paper's analysis. In this sample the table shows roughly 1.6 million distinct CDR3 sequences, around 36% of which occur a single time. Roughly 10% of the sample belongs to the ten largest clones.

V lost 2 bases and J lost 4 bases; the stretch between them is 14 bases long. Via the germline V gene, CDR1 is MDHEN and CDR2 SYDVKM. The CDR3 contains 15 residues, cysteine and phenylalanine counted. Of all the DNA, just the CDR3 is kept, 45 bases in frame from base 1. The TCR comes from a woman in her thirties in good health. The chain is made from TRBV28 and TRBJ1-1; perhaps TRBD1 is the D gene, with 6 bases matching. Sequencing used blood. The sequenced DNA is TGTGCCAGCAGTTTAGGAACAGGGCGAGGCACTGAAGCTTTCTTT. Translated, this is CASSLGTGRGTEAFF.